This T cell receptor beta chain was captured by sequencing in a study of blood T cell repertoires in COVID-19. Study overall: Spain, Italy and the United States supplied samples that represented acute and convalescent COVID-19. T cells, B-cell-depleted T cells, or PBMCs provided the cDNA or gDNA that served as material.

The CDR3 has 13 residues. Trimming stripped 3 bases from V and 4 bases from J, with 7 bases between. The germline gives CDR1 MNHNS, CDR2 SASEGT. In the original workflow: Using reference gene primer amplification, nucleated cell counts were estimated. Only in-frame clones appear in the TCRdb table, and some are missing; sequencing was by immunoSEQ multiplex PCR. V, J and clone size were drawn from that table, and D and trimming were deduced from the DNA. The sample holds some 54,000 clones, approximately 91% seen once. The receptor's source is a man in his sixties with acute or convalescent COVID-19. The sequencing sample was made of peripheral blood. V gene TRBV6-1 combines with J gene TRBJ1-5; no clear D. The CDR3, as DNA: TGTGCCAGCAGTGATAGCCGGAATCAGCCCCAGCATTTT. Amino acids: CASSDSRNQPQHF.